Presented here are 10 T cell receptor beta chains from one specimen sequenced in a study of control samples from healthy donors and cancer patients. The assay was immunoSEQ multiplex PCR, and TCRdb's table has in-frame clones only and misses some. In the table there are 120,000 or so clones, roughly 90% of which are singletons. The sample taken for sequencing was blood. The source of these receptors is a man aged 50 to 60 in good health.

V and J are TRBV6-5 and TRBJ2-1; tentative D call: TRBD2 (7 bases). There are 15 residues in the CDR3. CDR1 MNHEY and CDR2 SVGAGI come from the germline V gene. The V end lost 2 bases, the J end lost 4 bases, and 12 bases lay between the germline ends. The CDR3 sequence is CASSYEGGRYNEQFF. The CDR3 region has the DNA TGTGCCAGCAGTTACGAGGGGGGGAGGTACAATGAGCAGTTCTTC.

This clone was seen only once. This CDR3 reads CASSQPGTGPIYGYTF. The CDR3, as DNA: TGTGCCAGCAGCCAGCCCGGGACAGGGCCCATCTATGGCTACACCTTC. The chain links TRBV4-2 to TRBJ1-2, with 9 positions matching TRBD1. CDR1 is LGHNA and CDR2 is YNFKEQ in the germline V gene. V trimming: 3 bases; J trimming: 4 bases; junction bases outside the gene matches: 9. CDR3 size: 16 residues.

This clone was observed a single time. The chain is built from TRBV24-1 and TRBJ2-7, with a possible D match to TRBD2 (6 bases). Trimming shortened V by 5 bases and J by 2 bases, and 9 bases separated the two germline ends. Germline CDR1 and CDR2: KGHDR and SFDVKD. This CDR3 spans 13 amino acids. The CDR3 spells CATSVGGTYEQYF. In nucleotides, the CDR3 is TGTGCCACCAGTGTAGGCGGGACCTACGAGCAGTACTTC.

The V gene is TRBV10-3, the J gene TRBJ2-2; no clear D. V was trimmed by 8 bases and J by 6 bases, leaving 13 bases between them. Germline V gives CDR1 ENHRY, CDR2 SYGVKD. This CDR3 region has 13 residues. This CDR3 reads CAIQAEAAGELFF. The CDR3 DNA reads TGTGCCATCCAAGCAGAAGCCGCCGGGGAGCTGTTTTTT.

The CDR3 protein is CASSSGTDPNEQFF. The CDR3 DNA is TGCGCCAGCAGCTCCGGGACAGATCCCAATGAGCAGTTCTTC. This chain links TRBV5-1 with TRBJ2-1; 7 bases match TRBD1. CDR3 length: 14 residues. CDR1 SGHRS and CDR2 YFSETQ come from the germline V gene. Trimming at V came to 3 bases and at J to 6 bases, leaving 6 bases not matched to a gene.

V usage is TRBV6-5 and J usage is TRBJ1-2, with a tentative D call TRBD1 (5 bases). The CDR3 covers 15 residues. Germline values: CDR1 MNHEY, CDR2 SVGAGI. V lost 5 bases and J lost 0, with 13 bases in between. CDR3 protein: CASSPNRLSNYGYTF. CDR3 sequence (DNA): TGTGCCAGCAGTCCTAACAGGTTATCTAACTATGGCTACACCTTC.

The chain recombines TRBV7-8 with TRBJ1-2; the match to TRBD1 covers 10 bases. The trim removed 5 bases at V and 4 bases at J, leaving 4 bases unmatched. The CDR3 has 14 amino acids. The germline CDR1 and CDR2 sequences are SGHVS and FQNEAQ. This chain's CDR3 is CASSRTGGGYGYTF. CDR3 sequence (DNA): TGTGCCAGCAGCAGGACAGGGGGAGGCTATGGCTACACCTTC.

This sequence joins TRBV19 and TRBJ1-2, with a possible D match to TRBD1 (5 bases). CDR1 LNHDA and CDR2 SQIVND come from the germline V gene (reference sequence). The CDR3 runs 15 residues. Trimming took 0 bases from V and 3 from J, leaving 11 bases between them. In DNA form, the CDR3 reads TGTGCCAGTAGTATAGACAGGGATATCGACTATGGCTACACCTTC. Amino acids: CASSIDRDIDYGYTF.

This chain links TRBV3-1 (or the pseudogene TRBV3-2) with TRBJ2-2, with D tentatively TRBD2 (6 bases). Germline CDR1 reads LGHDT; CDR2 reads YNNKEL (reference sequence). V was cut by 0 bases and J by 8 bases, with 13 bases left in between. The CDR3 sequence is 15 residues long. The CDR3 DNA reads TGTGCCAGCAGCCAAGATGAACGGAGGGCAGGGGAGCTGTTTTTT. Its translation: CASSQDERRAGELFF.

The chain combines TRBV12-5 with TRBJ2-3; D may be TRBD1 or TRBD2 (6 bases each). Germline V lookup: CDR1 LGHNT, CDR2 FRNRAP. The V end lost 1 base, the J end lost 5 bases, and 16 bases lay between the germline ends. The CDR3 length is 16 residues. Here the CDR3 reads CASGLGLRGGQDTQYF. The CDR3, as DNA: TGTGCTAGTGGTTTGGGCCTTAGAGGGGGGCAAGATACGCAGTATTTT. The complete variable domain, with remaining parts taken from reference TRBV12-5 and TRBJ2-3, reads DARVTQTPRHKVTEMGQEVTMRCQPILGHNTVFWYRQTMMQGLELLAYFRNRAPLDDSGMPKDRFSAEMPDATLATLKIQPSEPRDSAVYFCASGLGLRGGQDTQYFGPGTRLTVL.